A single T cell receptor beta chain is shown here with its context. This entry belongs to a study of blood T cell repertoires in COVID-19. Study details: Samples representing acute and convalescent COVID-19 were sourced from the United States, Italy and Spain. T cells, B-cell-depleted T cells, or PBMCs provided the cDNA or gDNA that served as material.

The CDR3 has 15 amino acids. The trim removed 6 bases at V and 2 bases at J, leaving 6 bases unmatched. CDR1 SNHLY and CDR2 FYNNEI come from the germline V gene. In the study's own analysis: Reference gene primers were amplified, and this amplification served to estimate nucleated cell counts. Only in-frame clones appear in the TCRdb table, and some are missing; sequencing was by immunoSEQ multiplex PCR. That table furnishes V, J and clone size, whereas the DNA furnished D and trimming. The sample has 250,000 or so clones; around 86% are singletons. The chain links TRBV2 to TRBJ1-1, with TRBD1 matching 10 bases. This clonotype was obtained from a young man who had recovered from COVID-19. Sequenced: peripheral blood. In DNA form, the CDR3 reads TGTGCCAGCAGGGACAGGGGGTTCCTTAACACTGAAGCTTTCTTT. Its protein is CASRDRGFLNTEAFF.